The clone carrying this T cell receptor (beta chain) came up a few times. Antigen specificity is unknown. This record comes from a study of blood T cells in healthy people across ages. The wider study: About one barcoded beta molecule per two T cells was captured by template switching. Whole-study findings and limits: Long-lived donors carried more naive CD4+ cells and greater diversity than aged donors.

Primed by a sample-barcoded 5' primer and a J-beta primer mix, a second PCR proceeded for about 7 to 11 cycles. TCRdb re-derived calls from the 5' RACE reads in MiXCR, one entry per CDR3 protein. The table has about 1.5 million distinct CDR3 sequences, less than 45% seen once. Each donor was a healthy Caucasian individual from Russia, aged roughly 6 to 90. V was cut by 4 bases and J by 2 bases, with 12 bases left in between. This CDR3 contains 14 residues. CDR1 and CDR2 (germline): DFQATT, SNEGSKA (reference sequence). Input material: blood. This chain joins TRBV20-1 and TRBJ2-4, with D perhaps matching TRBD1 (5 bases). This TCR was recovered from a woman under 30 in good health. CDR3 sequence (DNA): TGCAGTGCTACAGGGTTCGTGACCAAAAACATTCAGTACTTC. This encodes CSATGFVTKNIQYF.